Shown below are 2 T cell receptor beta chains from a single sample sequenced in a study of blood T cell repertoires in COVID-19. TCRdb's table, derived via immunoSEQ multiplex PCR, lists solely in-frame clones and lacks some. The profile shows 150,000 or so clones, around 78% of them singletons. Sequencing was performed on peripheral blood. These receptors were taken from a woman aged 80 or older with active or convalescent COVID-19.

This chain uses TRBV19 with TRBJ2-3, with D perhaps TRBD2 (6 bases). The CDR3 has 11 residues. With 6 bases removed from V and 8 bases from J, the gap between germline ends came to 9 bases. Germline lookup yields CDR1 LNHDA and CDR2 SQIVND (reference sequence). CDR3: CASRRESTQYF. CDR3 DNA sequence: TGTGCCAGTAGGCGGGAAAGTACGCAGTATTTT.

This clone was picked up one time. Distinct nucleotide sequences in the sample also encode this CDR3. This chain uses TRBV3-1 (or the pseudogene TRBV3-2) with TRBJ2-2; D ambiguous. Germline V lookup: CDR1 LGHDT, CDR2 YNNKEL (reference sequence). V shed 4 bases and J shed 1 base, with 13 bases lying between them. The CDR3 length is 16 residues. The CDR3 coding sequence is TGTGCCAGCAGCCGTACCCTGGGCTTGAACACCGGGGAGCTGTTTTTT. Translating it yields CASSRTLGLNTGELFF.